This is a list of T cell receptor beta chains from one sample in a study of cytomegalovirus exposure and HLA in healthy donors. Sequenced by immunoSEQ multiplex PCR; TCRdb stores in-frame clones only, minus some. The sample consists of 200,000 to 250,000 clones, 87% of them appearing once. The sequenced sample was PBMCs. These receptors were collected from a man in his late teens or twenties in good health and CMV-seronegative. CDR3s include the opening cysteine and the closing phenylalanine or tryptophan.

V	J	CDR3
TRBV5-4	TRBJ1-4	CASSRLGEGSWKLFF
TRBV7-9	TRBJ2-7	CASTSIDGGQSYEQYF
TRBV5-4	TRBJ2-2	CASSPGGQGEAGELFF
TRBV7-2	TRBJ1-2	CASSLEATERYGYTF
TRBV4-3	TRBJ2-2	CASSQEVTFTGELFF
TRBV27	TRBJ2-6	CASSSLRTAREGANVLTF
TRBV29-1	TRBJ1-1	CSVYQGDTEAFF
TRBV11-3	TRBJ2-1	CASSFGTPNEQFF
TRBV27	TRBJ1-5	CASSHQGNQPQHF
TRBV11-3	TRBJ2-1	CASSLNNRDLEQFF
TRBV7-9	TRBJ2-7	CASNNRGLRQYF
TRBV5-4	TRBJ2-1	CASTSTGNNEQFF
TRBV11-2	TRBJ2-1	CASSLELGTDYNEQFF
TRBV30	TRBJ1-1	CAWSRINTEAFF
TRBV4-3	TRBJ2-7	CASSQGRGRVGSYEQYF
TRBV4-1	TRBJ2-2	CASSGPLRSPGELFF
TRBV7-2	TRBJ1-3	CASSFSGSSGNTIYF
TRBV6-1	TRBJ2-5	CASRSSTGLETQYF
TRBV4-3	TRBJ2-7	CASSQGRGAPYEQYF
TRBV5-4	TRBJ1-4	CASKEYLNEKLFF
TRBV5-4	TRBJ1-3	CASSFGNSGNTIYF
TRBV6-5	TRBJ2-5	CASSPGRGKETQYF
TRBV7-9	TRBJ2-7	CASSRDREQYF
TRBV5-6	TRBJ2-3	CASSWAGTGRSTDTQYF
TRBV7-3	TRBJ1-6	CASRDGRRNNSPLHF
TRBV2	TRBJ1-3	CASSERRISSGNTIYF
TRBV27	TRBJ1-1	CASSLSKGDTEAFF
TRBV6-1	TRBJ1-6	CASSEDRGSYNSPLHF
TRBV7-2	TRBJ2-1	CASSFQSSGSNEQFF
TRBV19	TRBJ2-7	CASSITGGVYEQYF
TRBV5-1	TRBJ2-5	CASSFSGGGGETQYF
TRBV5-1	TRBJ1-5	CASSQVREQPQHF
TRBV6-4	TRBJ2-1	CASSQQGAGDEQFF
TRBV2	TRBJ2-7	CASSEAAGRTYEQYF
TRBV9	TRBJ1-1	CASSSSTGSTEAFF
TRBV5-1	TRBJ2-2	CASSFPNSGVNTGELFF
TRBV7-8	TRBJ1-2	CASSLVGSVYGYTF
TRBV30	TRBJ2-1	CAWSVFRRGTGEQFF
TRBV4-1	TRBJ2-3	CASSQEPGSSTDTQYF
TRBV13	TRBJ1-5	CASSLNRDRGGQPQHF
TRBV30	TRBJ2-5	CAWQEGHQETQYF
TRBV11-2	TRBJ1-5	CASSRGQAAWEPQHF
TRBV29-1	TRBJ1-1	CSVAGGNTEAFF
TRBV27	TRBJ1-2	CASSLRGGHYGYTF
TRBV30	TRBJ2-7	CAWSPTGGDEQYF
TRBV4-2	TRBJ2-3	CASSQDEAITDTQYF
TRBV7-2	TRBJ1-1	CASSLTGGEGTEAFF
TRBV15	TRBJ1-4	CATSRSQGGGEKLFF
TRBV6-1	TRBJ2-5	CASSVGQGGLFGTQYF
TRBV9	TRBJ1-6	CASGAGSPLHF
TRBV4-3	TRBJ2-3	CASSQDAAPQDTQYF
TRBV5-6	TRBJ1-3	CASSPRDRAGNTIYF
TRBV27	TRBJ2-1	CASSSLSTGHEQFF
TRBV19	TRBJ1-1	CASSILTEAFF
TRBV11-2	TRBJ1-3	CASSLVAAWGGNTIYF
TRBV4-3	TRBJ2-3	CASSQGGLTDTQYF
TRBV5-6	TRBJ2-7	CASSWATGSYEQYF
TRBV5-1	TRBJ1-5	CASSLAGVGQPQHF
TRBV28	TRBJ1-5	CASSLHRASYQPQHF
TRBV28	TRBJ2-7	CASSLASGLLGVYEQYF